What follows are 19 T cell receptor beta chains derived from one specimen sequenced in a study of OX40 agonist ivuxolimab in advanced cancers. Measured with immunoSEQ multiplex PCR; TCRdb has only the in-frame clones, and not every one. The table includes tens of thousands of clones, approximately 80% detected once. The material sequenced was CD4+ or CD8+ T cells sorted from blood, taken in a trial of the OX40 agonist ivuxolimab. The receptors were sampled from an adult with an advanced solid tumor such as melanoma, head and neck, liver or kidney cancer.

CDR3 region: CASSLNPDGYTF. CDR3 DNA sequence: TGTGCCAGCAGTTTAAACCCCGATGGCTACACCTTC. The chain has TRBV28 and TRBJ1-2; D remains unclear. There are 12 residues in the CDR3. V was clipped by 2 bases and J by 6 bases, with 7 bases between them. Germline lookup yields CDR1 MDHEN and CDR2 SYDVKM.

The chain employs TRBV7-2 and TRBJ2-1; TRBD2 matches at 9 bases. With 1 base clipped from V and 0 bases from J, the junction kept 7 bases outside the gene matches. Germline CDR1 reads SGHTA; CDR2 reads FQGNSA. The CDR3 has 18 amino acids. CDR3 sequence: CASSLVASGMNSYNEQFF. As DNA, the CDR3 is TGTGCCAGCAGCTTAGTCGCTAGCGGGATGAACTCCTACAATGAGCAGTTCTTC.

The DNA for the CDR3 is TGTGCCAGCATTTTTAGCGGGAGTTCCTACAATGAGCAGTTCTTC. Amino acid sequence: CASIFSGSSYNEQFF. The V call is TRBV7-9, the J call TRBJ2-1; 9 bases line up with TRBD2. There are 15 residues in the CDR3. Germline V gene lookup returns CDR1 SEHNR and CDR2 FQNEAQ (reference sequence). V was clipped by 7 bases and J by 1 base; unmatched bases: 5. Drawing the rest from reference TRBV7-9 and TRBJ2-1, the complete variable domain is DTGVSQNPRHKITKRGQNVTFRCDPISEHNRLYWYRQTLGQGPEFLTYFQNEAQLEKSRLLSDRFSAERPKGSFSTLEIQRTEQGDSAMYLCASIFSGSSYNEQFFGPGTRLTVL.

The V call is TRBV5-1, the J call TRBJ2-1; TRBD2 aligns across 14 bases. The CDR3 runs 17 residues. V gave up 4 bases and J gave up 7 bases; unmatched junction bases: 10. The germline CDR1 and CDR2 sequences are SGHRS and YFSETQ. The CDR3 DNA is TGCGCCAGCAGCCCGGGACTAGCGGGAGTGTTCGGAAATGAGCAGTTCTTC. Protein sequence: CASSPGLAGVFGNEQFF.

On this clone: One end of the junction does not line up with germline, which may come from a read error. The chain joins TRBV7-7 to TRBJ2-3; the match to TRBD1 covers 8 bases. Germline assignment: CDR1 SSHAT and CDR2 FNYEAQ (reference sequence). This CDR3 has 16 residues. CDR3 loop: CASSLGTPDRADTQYF. CDR3 DNA: TGTGCTAGCAGCCTAGGCACGCCGGACAGGGCAGATACGCAGTATTTT.

This chain uses TRBV5-4 with TRBJ2-3, with 7 bases identical to TRBD1. From germline, CDR1 is SGHNT and CDR2 YYREEE (reference sequence). CDR3 length: 15 amino acids. V was clipped by 3 bases and J by 0 bases; unmatched bases: 4. In DNA, the CDR3 is TGTGCCAGCAGCTGGGACAGCTCTAGCACAGATACGCAGTATTTT. The encoded protein is CASSWDSSSTDTQYF.

This clone turned up a few times. V and J are TRBV2 and TRBJ2-7; the match to TRBD2 covers 9 bases. The CDR3 contains 13 residues. Trimming took 7 bases from V and 3 from J; bases not matched to a gene: 4. CDR1 SNHLY and CDR2 FYNNEI come from the germline V gene. The CDR3 loop is CASTQTSGYEQYF. Here the CDR3 DNA reads TGTGCCAGCACCCAGACTAGCGGCTACGAGCAGTACTTC.

The V and J genes are TRBV29-1 and TRBJ1-2; the match to TRBD1 covers 8 bases. The germline V gene encodes CDR1 SQVTM and CDR2 ANQGSEA. J was trimmed by 5 bases and V by 5 bases; bases with no gene match: 10. The CDR3 sequence is 14 residues long. As DNA, the CDR3 is TGCAGCGTTTTCGATAGGGGGACAGGTTATGGCTACACCTTC. This encodes CSVFDRGTGYGYTF.

The chain recombines TRBV4-2 with TRBJ2-3; unclear D gene. With 1 base removed from V and 2 bases from J, the gap between germline ends came to 13 bases. This CDR3 comprises 16 residues. Per germline, CDR1 LGHNA and CDR2 YNFKEQ. In nucleotides, the CDR3 is TGTGCCAGCAGCCAAGTCCTAGACATGATCACAGATACGCAGTATTTT. As protein: CASSQVLDMITDTQYF.

V gene TRBV15 combines with J gene TRBJ2-3; 8 bases agree with TRBD2. The CDR3 has 16 residues. Germline CDR1 and CDR2: LNHNV and YYDKDF (reference sequence). Trimming removed 1 base from V and 2 bases from J; junction bases left unmatched: 5. The CDR3 sequence is CATSRGAGGLTDTQYF. For the CDR3, the DNA is TGTGCCACCAGCAGAGGGGCGGGGGGTCTCACAGATACGCAGTATTTT. Supplemented by reference TRBV15 and TRBJ2-3, the full variable domain reads DAMVIQNPRYQVTQFGKPVTLSCSQTLNHNVMYWYQQKSSQAPKLLFHYYDKDFNNEADTPDNFQSRRPNTSFCFLDIRSPGLGDTAMYLCATSRGAGGLTDTQYFGPGTRLTVL.

The CDR3 DNA reads as TGTGCCAGTAGTTCGGGACTGACTGAAGCTTTCTTT. This gives the protein CASSSGLTEAFF. The J gene is TRBJ1-1, the V gene TRBV19; D might be TRBD1 (5 bases). V gave up 5 bases and J gave up 5 bases, with 9 bases separating them. CDR1 is LNHDA, CDR2 SQIVND, per germline (reference sequence). The CDR3 is 12 amino acids.

The chain has TRBV7-3 and TRBJ2-5, with a tentative D call TRBD1 (6 bases). The germline gives CDR1 SGHTA, CDR2 FQGTGA. V was cut by 5 bases and J by 5 bases, with 12 bases left in between. The CDR3 covers 13 residues. CDR3 DNA: TGTGCCAGCAGCCAGGGGAATAAGGAGACCCAGTACTTC. Its protein is CASSQGNKETQYF.

This clone has only a few counts. The rearrangement links TRBV15 to TRBJ2-7; 7 nucleotides align to TRBD2. Germline CDR1 is LNHNV and CDR2 is YYDKDF (reference sequence). V lost 0 bases and J lost 4; bases outside the gene matches: 18. This CDR3 has 19 residues. The CDR3 region is CATSRDILAEDLQTYEQYF. The CDR3 DNA reads TGTGCCACCAGCAGAGATATCCTAGCGGAGGATCTCCAGACTTACGAGCAGTACTTC.

This chain uses TRBV2 with TRBJ2-7; tentatively, D is TRBD1 (6 bases). Per germline, CDR1 SNHLY and CDR2 FYNNEI. There are 12 residues in the CDR3. V lost 5 bases, J lost 2 bases, and 7 bases lay in between. The CDR3 DNA sequence: TGTGCCAGCAGTCGGACAGCCTACGAGCAGTACTTC. Residues: CASSRTAYEQYF.

This clone was recorded only once. The CDR3 here is CASGQGRRSGELFF. Here the CDR3 DNA reads TGTGCCAGCGGACAGGGGCGGAGATCCGGGGAGCTGTTTTTT. This sequence joins TRBV6-5 and TRBJ2-2; the match to TRBD1 covers 9 bases. Germline V gene lookup returns CDR1 MNHEY and CDR2 SVGAGI. V gave up 8 bases and J gave up 6 bases; unmatched junction bases: 7. The CDR3 has 14 amino acids.

The chain joins TRBV18 to TRBJ2-7; the D is unclear. This CDR3 contains 13 residues. V dropped 2 bases and J dropped 3 bases, with 8 bases sitting between them. Germline V gives CDR1 KGHSH, CDR2 LQKENI. The CDR3 loop reads CASSPRASYEQYF. The CDR3 DNA follows: TGTGCCAGCTCACCAAGGGCCAGCTACGAGCAGTACTTC.

This sequence joins TRBV7-9 and TRBJ1-4; 8 bases fit TRBD1. The V and J ends lost 0 bases and 5 bases, in that order; junction bases with no gene match: 5. Germline loops: CDR1 SEHNR, CDR2 FQNEAQ (reference sequence). The CDR3 is 16 amino acids. The CDR3 nucleotides read TGTGCCAGCAGCTTAGCTGGACAGGGAGGGAATGAAAAACTGTTTTTT. The encoded protein is CASSLAGQGGNEKLFF.

The CDR3 region is CATSRDLQGRDYGYTF. In DNA, the CDR3 is TGTGCCACCAGCAGAGATCTACAGGGGCGCGACTATGGCTACACCTTC. V usage is TRBV15 and J usage is TRBJ1-2; TRBD1 aligns across 7 bases. Trimming removed 0 bases from V and 3 bases from J; junction bases left unmatched: 7. The CDR3 spans 16 residues. Germline CDR1 LNHNV, CDR2 YYDKDF (reference sequence).

This chain joins TRBV2 and TRBJ2-4, with D perhaps matching TRBD2 (7 bases). Germline V gene data show CDR1 as SNHLY and CDR2 as FYNNEI. The CDR3 covers 15 residues. V was pared by 8 bases and J by 0 bases, with 14 bases between. The DNA for the CDR3 is TGTGCCAGCGGGGGGGCCCGTCTAGCCAAAAACATTCAGTACTTC. Its translation is CASGGARLAKNIQYF.